The rows below give T cell receptor beta chains drawn from one sample of a study of Graves' ophthalmopathy and Graves' hyperthyroidism. TCRdb independently ran MiXCR on the multiplex PCR reads; one entry per CDR3 protein. The sample shows about 370,000 distinct CDR3 sequences, about a sixth of them seen only once. Sequenced material: peripheral blood. The receptors come from an adult woman with stable Graves' hyperthyroidism. CDR3s include the opening cysteine and the closing phenylalanine or tryptophan. The order of the fields is D gene, V gene, CDR3 length, clone size, J gene, CDR3 DNA, CDR3 protein. A D gene is named only where the DNA matches it firmly. Size is omitted from some rows. Given values are once, few, many or a class for expanded clones.

d_gene: NA
v_gene: TRBV15
len: 14
abundance: many
j_gene: TRBJ2-5
CDR3nt: TGTGCCACCAGCAGACAAGACGACCAAGAGACCCAGTACTTC
CDR3aa: CATSRQDDQETQYF

d_gene: NA
v_gene: TRBV6-2/TRBV6-3
len: 13
abundance: many
j_gene: TRBJ2-7
CDR3nt: TGTGCCAGCAGTTTAAGCGTCCGCTACGAGCAGTACTTC
CDR3aa: CASSLSVRYEQYF

d_gene: NA
v_gene: TRBV11-2
len: 16
abundance: many
j_gene: TRBJ1-1
CDR3nt: TGTGCCAGCAGCTTAGGCCAGGTCCTTGGGAACACTGAAGCTTTCTTT
CDR3aa: CASSLGQVLGNTEAFF

d_gene: NA
v_gene: TRBV6-5
len: 15
abundance: many
j_gene: TRBJ1-1
CDR3nt: TGTGCCAGCAGTCCCGTCGGGGGGGTGAACACTGAAGCTTTCTTT
CDR3aa: CASSPVGGVNTEAFF

d_gene: TRBD1
v_gene: TRBV12-3/TRBV12-4
len: 12
abundance: NA
j_gene: TRBJ1-6
CDR3nt: TGTGCCAGCAGTTTTACAGGGGGACCCCTCCACTTT
CDR3aa: CASSFTGGPLHF

d_gene: NA
v_gene: TRBV28
len: 15
abundance: NA
j_gene: TRBJ2-4
CDR3nt: TGTGCCAGCAGTTTAAGTCTAAGGCGTGCAAACATTCAGTACTTC
CDR3aa: CASSLSLRRANIQYF

d_gene: NA
v_gene: TRBV30
len: 19
abundance: NA
j_gene: TRBJ2-7
CDR3nt: TGTGCCTGGAGTGTAAGGTTGGACAGTTTAGGGGTAAGCTCCTACGAGCAGTACTTC
CDR3aa: CAWSVRLDSLGVSSYEQYF

d_gene: NA
v_gene: TRBV18
len: 14
abundance: many
j_gene: TRBJ1-1
CDR3nt: TGTGCCAGCTCACCTCAGGGTTCCGGCACTGAAGCTTTCTTT
CDR3aa: CASSPQGSGTEAFF

d_gene: NA
v_gene: TRBV28
len: 14
abundance: once
j_gene: TRBJ2-7
CDR3nt: TGTGCCAGCAAGGCGGCGGGATCCGCCTACGAGCAGTACTTC
CDR3aa: CASKAAGSAYEQYF

d_gene: NA
v_gene: TRBV6-1
len: 14
abundance: NA
j_gene: TRBJ2-5
CDR3nt: TGTGCCAGCAGTCCCCAAGAGCCCGAAGAGACCCAGTACTTC
CDR3aa: CASSPQEPEETQYF

d_gene: NA
v_gene: TRBV20-1
len: 13
abundance: many
j_gene: TRBJ2-7
CDR3nt: TGCAGTGCTAGGGATCAGGGCTCCTACGAGCAGTACTTC
CDR3aa: CSARDQGSYEQYF

d_gene: NA
v_gene: TRBV25-1
len: 13
abundance: NA
j_gene: TRBJ2-7
CDR3nt: TGTGCCAGCAGTGAATTCTTAGGGGGCGAGCAGTACTTC
CDR3aa: CASSEFLGGEQYF

d_gene: NA
v_gene: TRBV20-1
len: 13
abundance: once
j_gene: TRBJ2-7
CDR3nt: TGCAGTGCTAGACCCGGGGTAACCTACGAGCAGTACTTC
CDR3aa: CSARPGVTYEQYF

d_gene: TRBD1
v_gene: TRBV6-1
len: 16
abundance: many
j_gene: TRBJ2-7
CDR3nt: TGTGCCAGCAGTGAAGCGAGGACAGGGGGCTCCTACGAGCAGTACTTC
CDR3aa: CASSEARTGGSYEQYF

d_gene: TRBD2
v_gene: TRBV29-1
len: 14
abundance: many
j_gene: TRBJ2-7
CDR3nt: TGCAGCGCCTCGATGACTAGCGGCTCCTACGAGCAGTACTTC
CDR3aa: CSASMTSGSYEQYF

d_gene: TRBD1
v_gene: TRBV7-8
len: 15
abundance: many
j_gene: TRBJ2-5
CDR3nt: TGTGCCAGCAGCTCTATTTTTGACAGGGGGGAGACCCAGTACTTC
CDR3aa: CASSSIFDRGETQYF

d_gene: NA
v_gene: TRBV30
len: 12
abundance: NA
j_gene: TRBJ2-7
CDR3nt: TGTGCCTGGACCCTTAGCCGCTACGAGCAGTACTTC
CDR3aa: CAWTLSRYEQYF

d_gene: NA
v_gene: TRBV6-5
len: 15
abundance: many
j_gene: TRBJ2-5
CDR3nt: TGTGCCAGCAGTTACCTACCACTAGGGCGGGAGACCCAGTACTTC
CDR3aa: CASSYLPLGRETQYF

d_gene: NA
v_gene: TRBV4-2
len: 17
abundance: NA
j_gene: TRBJ2-2
CDR3nt: TGTGCCAGCAGCCCATATTCTATGGGGCGCAACACCGGGGAGCTGTTTTTT
CDR3aa: CASSPYSMGRNTGELFF

d_gene: NA
v_gene: TRBV20-1
len: 12
abundance: many
j_gene: TRBJ1-1
CDR3nt: TGCAGTGCTAGAGATCCCCCAGTTGATGCTTTCTTT
CDR3aa: CSARDPPVDAFF

d_gene: NA
v_gene: TRBV7-7
len: 15
abundance: many
j_gene: TRBJ2-5
CDR3nt: TGTGCTAGCAGCTTAGGGTCAACTACCCAAGAGACCCAGTACTTC
CDR3aa: CASSLGSTTQETQYF

d_gene: NA
v_gene: TRBV6-2/TRBV6-3
len: 13
abundance: many
j_gene: TRBJ1-1
CDR3nt: TGTGCCAGCGACGACAGGCTGAACACTGAAGCTTTCTTT
CDR3aa: CASDDRLNTEAFF

d_gene: NA
v_gene: TRBV12-3/TRBV12-4
len: 13
abundance: NA
j_gene: TRBJ2-4
CDR3nt: TGTGCCAGCAGTTTGAAGGGTCACGACATTCAGTACTTC
CDR3aa: CASSLKGHDIQYF

d_gene: TRBD1
v_gene: TRBV12-3/TRBV12-4
len: 14
abundance: many
j_gene: TRBJ1-2
CDR3nt: TGTGCCAGCAGTGACAGGGGCAGACCTTATGGCTACACCTTC
CDR3aa: CASSDRGRPYGYTF

d_gene: NA
v_gene: TRBV12-3/TRBV12-4
len: 17
abundance: many
j_gene: TRBJ2-6
CDR3nt: TGTGCCAGCATTCAGGACAGTACTTACTCTGGGGCCAACGTCCTGACTTTC
CDR3aa: CASIQDSTYSGANVLTF

d_gene: TRBD1
v_gene: TRBV12-3/TRBV12-4
len: 16
abundance: many
j_gene: TRBJ2-3
CDR3nt: TGTGCCAGCAGTTTTGTCGCAGGGGGCATGACAGATACGCAGTATTTT
CDR3aa: CASSFVAGGMTDTQYF

d_gene: NA
v_gene: TRBV6-4
len: 11
abundance: NA
j_gene: TRBJ2-7
CDR3nt: TGTGCCAGCAGCAGGGGTTCCGAGCAGTGCTTC
CDR3aa: CASSRGSEQCF

d_gene: NA
v_gene: TRBV27
len: 13
abundance: many
j_gene: TRBJ1-2
CDR3nt: TGTGCCAGCAACCCTGTGGGGGAGGGCGGCTACACCTTC
CDR3aa: CASNPVGEGGYTF

d_gene: NA
v_gene: TRBV20-1
len: 15
abundance: many
j_gene: TRBJ2-2
CDR3nt: TGCAGTGCTAGAGAATACCGGGCCTCAGGCGGGGAGCTGTTTTTT
CDR3aa: CSAREYRASGGELFF

d_gene: NA
v_gene: TRBV6-4
len: 18
abundance: many
j_gene: TRBJ2-7
CDR3nt: TGTGCCAGCAGTCTAATTTTGACAGGACGGGCCCAATCCTACGAGCAGTACTTC
CDR3aa: CASSLILTGRAQSYEQYF

d_gene: TRBD2
v_gene: TRBV28
len: 15
abundance: many
j_gene: TRBJ2-2
CDR3nt: TGTGCCAGCAGTCTACTAGCGACCAACACCGGGGAGCTGTTTTTT
CDR3aa: CASSLLATNTGELFF

d_gene: NA
v_gene: TRBV5-6
len: 13
abundance: few
j_gene: TRBJ2-7
CDR3nt: TGTGCCAGCAGCTTGGTCTCCACCTACGAGCAGTACTTC
CDR3aa: CASSLVSTYEQYF

d_gene: TRBD2
v_gene: TRBV4-1
len: 15
abundance: NA
j_gene: TRBJ2-7
CDR3nt: TGCGCCAGCAGTCCTGGACTAGTGGTTGGCTACGAGCAGTACTTC
CDR3aa: CASSPGLVVGYEQYF

d_gene: TRBD1
v_gene: TRBV28
len: 19
abundance: NA
j_gene: TRBJ1-5
CDR3nt: TGTGCCAGCAGTTCAATCCGGGACAGGGGTTGGGATAGCAATCAGCCCCAGCATTTT
CDR3aa: CASSSIRDRGWDSNQPQHF

d_gene: TRBD1
v_gene: TRBV4-1
len: 19
abundance: many
j_gene: TRBJ2-5
CDR3nt: TGCGCCAGCAGCCAAGATTGGTTCGGATTAACAGGGGAGTCGGAGACCCAGTACTTC
CDR3aa: CASSQDWFGLTGESETQYF

d_gene: NA
v_gene: TRBV6-5
len: 14
abundance: many
j_gene: TRBJ1-3
CDR3nt: TGTGCCAGCAGTTACTCGAGTTTGGGAAGCACCATATATTTT
CDR3aa: CASSYSSLGSTIYF

d_gene: NA
v_gene: TRBV7-2
len: 15
abundance: many
j_gene: TRBJ2-5
CDR3nt: TGTGCCAGCAGCCAAGGTGTGGGAGCAGGGGAGACCCAGTACTTC
CDR3aa: CASSQGVGAGETQYF

d_gene: TRBD1
v_gene: TRBV11-1
len: 16
abundance: many
j_gene: TRBJ2-5
CDR3nt: TGTGCCAGCAGCTTGATCCCGGGACAGGGGCAAGAGACCCAGTACTTC
CDR3aa: CASSLIPGQGQETQYF

d_gene: NA
v_gene: TRBV4-1
len: 16
abundance: NA
j_gene: TRBJ1-5
CDR3nt: TGCGCCAGCAGTTCAAGCGAAATGGGGCTTAATCAGCCCCAGCATTTT
CDR3aa: CASSSSEMGLNQPQHF

d_gene: TRBD2
v_gene: TRBV11-1
len: 19
abundance: NA
j_gene: TRBJ2-2
CDR3nt: TGTGCCAGCAGCGTACCGACTAGCGGGAGGGCCTCGAACACCGGGGAGCTGTTTTTT
CDR3aa: CASSVPTSGRASNTGELFF

d_gene: NA
v_gene: TRBV19
len: 12
abundance: few
j_gene: TRBJ1-5
CDR3nt: TGTGCCAGTAGTATATTAAATCAGCCCCAGCATTTT
CDR3aa: CASSILNQPQHF

d_gene: NA
v_gene: TRBV20-1
len: 13
abundance: few
j_gene: TRBJ2-5
CDR3nt: TGCAGTGCCTTCCGGACAGACCAAGAGACCCAGTACTTC
CDR3aa: CSAFRTDQETQYF

d_gene: NA
v_gene: TRBV20-1
len: 14
abundance: NA
j_gene: TRBJ1-2
CDR3nt: TGCAGTGCTAGCCCGTGGACAGCTAACTATGGCTACACCTTC
CDR3aa: CSASPWTANYGYTF

d_gene: TRBD1
v_gene: TRBV29-1
len: 13
abundance: many
j_gene: TRBJ2-5
CDR3nt: TGCAGCACCGGGACAGGGAACTCCAGGGCCCAGTACTTC
CDR3aa: CSTGTGNSRAQYF

d_gene: TRBD2
v_gene: TRBV28
len: 16
abundance: many
j_gene: TRBJ2-7
CDR3nt: TGTGCCAGCAGTGGTAAAACGGGAGGGCTATCCTACGAGCAGTACTTC
CDR3aa: CASSGKTGGLSYEQYF

d_gene: TRBD2
v_gene: TRBV20-1
len: 14
abundance: NA
j_gene: TRBJ2-7
CDR3nt: TGCAGTGCTAGCTCCGGGACTAGCAGCTACGAGCAGTACTTC
CDR3aa: CSASSGTSSYEQYF

d_gene: TRBD1
v_gene: TRBV20-1
len: 17
abundance: many
j_gene: TRBJ2-7
CDR3nt: TGCAGTGTTGCAGCGGCCAACAGGGGGCTTATCTCCTACGAGCAGTACTTC
CDR3aa: CSVAAANRGLISYEQYF